This paragraph covers one TCR beta chain sequence. Which antigen it targets is not known. Base qualities are missing; no much larger clone stands one base away. These data originate in a study of blood T cell repertoires in COVID-19 (dated by TCRdb to 2018 to 2020). As for the study more broadly: The collaborator samples originated in the United States, Italy and Spain and spanned the acute and convalescent phases of COVID-19. The prospective study material was composed of cDNA or gDNA derived from T cells, B-cell-depleted T cells, or PBMCs. The dataset comprised deeply sampled blood TCRbeta repertoires from subjects exposed to, actively infected with, or recovered from COVID-19. The repertoires were released in a freely available public database meant as a resource for research on the immune response to SARS-CoV-2. The samples were drawn from the first 160 participants of the ongoing ImmuneRACE study and from some 1,300 subjects provided by 6 global collaborators. Sample metadata almost always included a de-identified subject ID, COVID-19 status, age in years and sex. Where available, HLA class I and class II types were taken from metadata supplied by the sample provider and were not determined by assay-based typing. Points the paper makes about the study in general: How much clinical and demographic metadata was included differed by source and by participant, and the metadata was provided uncurated.

Here V drops 6 bases and J drops 7 bases, and the junction holds 13 bases not matched to any gene. From the cysteine through the phenylalanine, the CDR3 covers 15 amino acids. Only the CDR3 part of the read is kept: 45 bases, read in frame from the first base. CDR1 and CDR2 are drawn from the germline V gene: MNHEY, SVGAGI. TCRbeta CDR3 regions were amplified from genomic DNA using the immunoSEQ Assay, a bias-controlled multiplex PCR. The paper's processing steps were these. Nucleated cell counts per sample were estimated from amplification of reference gene primers within the assay. To quantify the absolute abundance of each unique TCRbeta CDR3 rearrangement, sequence reads were collapsed and filtered. For each sample, productive Simpson clonality was calculated as the square root of Simpson's diversity index over productive rearrangements. TCRdb provides this immuneACCESS table in a form limited to in-frame rearrangements. Some clones are lacking; in checked studies, under half of them reflect an unresolved V gene, and why the rest are absent is not known. That table is the source of V, J and clone size, and D and trimming were worked out from the DNA. In this sample the table shows 440,000 or so clones, approximately 90% of which occur a single time. The top ten clones comprise approximately 1.5% of the sample.

One collaborating source in Seattle enrolled patients during active infection and followed them longitudinally through the course of disease. Collaborating institutions collected whole blood in K2EDTA tubes following their own protocols. Collaborator samples were shipped for TCRbeta analysis as frozen whole blood, isolated PBMCs, or DNA extracted from either sample type. The clonotype originates from a woman aged 35 to 49 with COVID-19, enrolled during active disease. The chain uses TRBV6-5 and TRBJ2-3; 7 of the junction bases match TRBD1. What was sequenced was peripheral blood. The sequenced DNA is TGTGCCAGCAGAGGGACAGCTCCTCTCCCGTATACGCAGTATTTT. This translates into CASRGTAPLPYTQYF.